The table lists the clone carrying this TCR beta chain with a few counts. This sample is drawn from a study of blood T cell repertoires in COVID-19. Study summary: Some COVID-19 samples were acute and others convalescent; all came from the United States, Italy and Spain. PBMCs, B-cell-depleted T cells, or T cells were the source of the cDNA or gDNA that made up the material.

Under the authors' procedure: Amplification from reference gene primers served as the basis for estimated nucleated cell counts. Assay used: immunoSEQ multiplex PCR; TCRdb lists only in-frame clones, some missing. Clone size and V and J calls were adopted from that table, with D and trimming inferred from the DNA. The table shows about 350,000 clones, with more than 70% occurring only once. Which cohort a participant joined came from the clinical history participants gave. V was cut by 7 bases and J by 6 bases, with 10 bases left in between. The CDR3 spans 12 residues. Germline V gives CDR1 MNHEY, CDR2 SMNVEV (reference sequence).

V usage is TRBV27 and J usage is TRBJ2-1; D is perhaps TRBD2 (6 bases). The sample taken for sequencing was PBMCs or T cells enriched from blood (not recorded which). The receptor was derived from a woman aged 30 to 39 who had been exposed to COVID-19. CDR3: CASINSGNEQFF. DNA for the CDR3: TGTGCCAGCATCAATAGCGGCAATGAGCAGTTCTTC.